This T cell receptor beta chain comes out of a study of blood T cells in healthy people across ages. Regarding the study as a whole: Strong correlation linked observed beta diversity and percent naive T cells. Naive CD4+ cells and diversity were both higher in long-lived donors than in aged donors.

This CDR3 region has 11 residues. Per germline, CDR1 SQVTM and CDR2 ANQGSEA. Each individual donor underwent a draw of approximately 10 milliliters of peripheral blood. As to this clonotype: Its antigen is not known.

Sample-barcoded 5' priming and a J-beta primer mix drove a second PCR of roughly 6 to 12 cycles. TCRdb ran MiXCR on the 5' RACE reads and lists one entry per CDR3 protein. The data contain more than 800,000 distinct CDR3 sequences, more than 25% of them singletons. The TCR was taken from a woman older than 75 in good health. The sequencing input was blood. The genes are TRBV29-1 and TRBJ1-6; no firm D call. The CDR3 nucleotides read TGCAGGGGTCGGGTGAATTCACCCCTCCACTTT. This translates into CRGRVNSPLHF.